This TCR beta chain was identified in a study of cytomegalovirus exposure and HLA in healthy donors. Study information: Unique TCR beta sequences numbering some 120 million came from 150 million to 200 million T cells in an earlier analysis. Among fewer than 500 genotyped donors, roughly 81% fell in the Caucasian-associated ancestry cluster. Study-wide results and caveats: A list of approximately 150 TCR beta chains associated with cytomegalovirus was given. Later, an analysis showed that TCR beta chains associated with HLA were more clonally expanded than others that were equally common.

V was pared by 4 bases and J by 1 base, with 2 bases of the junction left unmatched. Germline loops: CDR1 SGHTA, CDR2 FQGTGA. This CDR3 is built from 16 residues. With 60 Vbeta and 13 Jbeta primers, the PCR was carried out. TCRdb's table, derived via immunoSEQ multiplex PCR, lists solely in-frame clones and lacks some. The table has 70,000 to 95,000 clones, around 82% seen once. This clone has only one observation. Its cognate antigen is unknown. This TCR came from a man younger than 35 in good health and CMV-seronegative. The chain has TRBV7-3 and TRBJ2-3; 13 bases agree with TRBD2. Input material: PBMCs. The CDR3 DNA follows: TGTGCCAGCAGCTCCGGACTAGCGGGAGGCACAGATACGCAGTATTTT. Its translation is CASSSGLAGGTDTQYF.